This T cell receptor (beta chain) is from a study of shared clonotypes between healthy human individuals. Study in general: Each donor had three CD4 naive, three CD4 memory, two CD8 naive and one CD8 memory plate. Findings of the study overall: Exclusively blood specimens were collected; tissue repertoires likely differ. Rarefaction exposed incomplete sorted-subset sequencing despite large depth.

The CDR3 spans 16 residues. Libraries were prepared by immunoSEQ multiplex PCR; TCRdb keeps only in-frame clonotypes and omits some of them. Here the sample spans over a million clones, 98% being singletons. All the donors were Caucasian adults who lived in Nashville, Tennessee. Notes on this clone: No antigen is known for it.

The chain joins TRBV12-2 to TRBJ2-1; TRBD2 is taken as the D call from the table, unchecked against the DNA. TRBV12-2 is assigned pseudogene status. The receptor was isolated from a man aged 25 to 40 in good health. The specimen was naive CD4+ T cells sorted from blood. Subset in this sample: CD45RA+ positively selected. In DNA form, the CDR3 reads TGTGCAAGTCGCTTAACCGGGACTAGCCATGACAATGAGCAGTTCTTC. Translation: CASRLTGTSHDNEQFF.